The T cell receptor beta chain described here comes from a study of beta chain features in type 1 diabetes. The entirety of the isolated RNA underwent reverse transcription, so expressed TCRB transcripts were sequenced. Some clones are missing from TCRdb's copy, which holds only in-frame ones; the method was immunoSEQ multiplex PCR. There are hundreds of thousands of clones in the sample; around 13% occur only once, and 0.017% lies in the top ten. This clone was detected only a few times. J was trimmed by 5 bases and V by 2 bases; bases with no gene match: 4. The CDR3 is 14 amino acids. Germline V gene data show CDR1 as MNHNY and CDR2 as SVGAGI (reference sequence).

V and J are TRBV6-6 and TRBJ2-5; TRBD1 matches 8 bases. The TCR sequence derives from a man in his late teens or twenties in good health. Specimen: naive CD4+ T cells from blood. CDR3 sequence reads: CASSYAGGDETQYF. Written as DNA, the CDR3 is TGTGCCAGCAGTTACGCAGGGGGCGATGAGACCCAGTACTTC.